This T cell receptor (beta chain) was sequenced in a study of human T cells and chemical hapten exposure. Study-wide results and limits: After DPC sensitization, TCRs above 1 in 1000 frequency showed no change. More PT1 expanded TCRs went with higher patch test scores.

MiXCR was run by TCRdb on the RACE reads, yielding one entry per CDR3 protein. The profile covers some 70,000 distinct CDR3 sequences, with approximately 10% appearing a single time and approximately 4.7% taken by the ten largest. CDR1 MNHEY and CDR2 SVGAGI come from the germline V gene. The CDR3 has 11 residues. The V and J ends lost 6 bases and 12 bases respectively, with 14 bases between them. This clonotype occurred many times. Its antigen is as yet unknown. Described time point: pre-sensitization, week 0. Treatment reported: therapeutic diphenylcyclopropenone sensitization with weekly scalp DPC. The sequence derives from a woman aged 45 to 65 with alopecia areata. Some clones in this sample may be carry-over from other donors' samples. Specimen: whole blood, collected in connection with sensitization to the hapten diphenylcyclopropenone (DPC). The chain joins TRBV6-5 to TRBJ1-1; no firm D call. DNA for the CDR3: TGTGCCAGCAGGGCCCGGGGTGGATCTTTCTTT. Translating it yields CASRARGGSFF.